The next 10 T cell receptor beta chains were all read from a single sample in a study of glioma-infiltrating T cells after dendritic cell vaccination. Profiling relied on immunoSEQ multiplex PCR, and the TCRdb table lists in-frame clones only, not all of them. The profile covers about 64,000 clones, with 75% to 85% appearing a single time and about 9% taken by the ten largest. The input for sequencing was blood, taken before dendritic cell vaccination. These receptors came from a human donor with glioblastoma.

V gene TRBV28 combines with J gene TRBJ2-7; D might be TRBD2 (7 bases). With 6 bases removed from V and 2 bases from J, the gap between germline ends came to 20 bases. The CDR3 runs 16 residues. Germline V gives CDR1 MDHEN, CDR2 SYDVKM. CDR3: CASSSLRGGRPYEQYF. CDR3 DNA sequence: TGTGCCAGCAGCTCCCTGAGGGGGGGAAGGCCCTACGAGCAGTACTTC. Filled out from reference TRBV28 and TRBJ2-7, the complete variable domain reads DVKVTQSSRYLVKRTGEKVFLECVQDMDHENMFWYRQDPGLGLRLIYFSYDVKMKEKGDIPEGYSVSREKKERFSLILESASTNQTSMYLCASSSLRGGRPYEQYFGPGTRLTVT.

The chain joins TRBV7-9 to TRBJ1-4, with D unresolved. V gave up 6 bases and J gave up 8 bases, with 13 bases separating them. This CDR3 region has 13 residues. Germline lookup yields CDR1 SEHNR and CDR2 FQNEAQ (reference sequence). CDR3: CASRNKLGEKLFF. The CDR3 coding sequence is TGTGCCAGCAGAAACAAACTCGGGGAAAAACTGTTTTTT.

The rearrangement joins TRBV7-6 to TRBJ1-2, with 9 bases that match TRBD1. The CDR3 has 14 residues. Germline-derived CDR1 and CDR2 are SGHVS and FNYEAQ. After removal of 1 base from V and 7 bases from J, the junction contained 4 bases not matched to a gene. The CDR3 reads CASSLGTGDAGYTF. For the CDR3, the DNA is TGTGCCAGCAGCTTAGGGACAGGGGACGCTGGCTACACCTTC.

In DNA, the CDR3 is TGTGCCAGTAACAACCCCCGGGACTCTACCTACGAGCAGTACTTC. This codes for CASNNPRDSTYEQYF. V usage is TRBV19 and J usage is TRBJ2-7, with TRBD2 as a possible D gene (6 bases). The CDR3 covers 15 residues. Germline assignment: CDR1 LNHDA and CDR2 SQIVND (reference sequence). The V end was cut by 7 bases, the J end by 2 bases, with 18 bases between.

The chain joins TRBV28 to TRBJ1-5; D call uncertain. CDR1 is MDHEN, CDR2 SYDVKM, per germline. The CDR3 runs to 14 residues. With 6 bases removed from V and 3 bases from J, the gap between germline ends came to 12 bases. This chain's CDR3 is CASSLEEYNQPQHF. The CDR3 bases are TGTGCCAGCAGCCTTGAGGAGTACAATCAGCCCCAGCATTTT.

This clone showed up just once. This rearrangement joins TRBV7-2 to TRBJ2-5; D perhaps matches TRBD2 (7 bases). Germline values: CDR1 SGHTA, CDR2 FQGNSA. V lost 2 bases and J lost 5, with 21 bases in between. The CDR3 has 17 amino acids. CDR3 in amino acids: CASSLLGGAIPLETQYF. The CDR3 bases are TGTGCCAGCAGCTTATTAGGGGGGGCGATCCCTCTGGAGACCCAGTACTTC.

The chain recombines TRBV5-4 with TRBJ2-7, with D tentatively TRBD2 (6 bases). This CDR3 is 15 amino acids long. Trimming cost V 0 bases and J 0 bases, with 10 bases left between them. Germline V lookup: CDR1 SGHNT, CDR2 YYREEE (reference sequence). The CDR3 reads CASSLEAGSSYEQYF. The CDR3, as DNA: TGTGCCAGCAGCTTGGAGGCGGGAAGCTCCTACGAGCAGTACTTC. Using reference TRBV5-4 and TRBJ2-7 for the parts outside the CDR3, the full variable domain is ETGVTQSPTHLIKTRGQQVTLRCSSQSGHNTVSWYQQALGQGPQFIFQYYREEENGRGNFPPRFSGLQFPNYSSELNVNALELDDSALYLCASSLEAGSSYEQYFGPGTRLTVT.

The J gene is TRBJ1-6, the V gene TRBV4-1, with D perhaps TRBD1 (6 bases). In germline, CDR1 is MGHRA, CDR2 YSYEKL. The CDR3 consists of 15 residues. V dropped 3 bases and J dropped 7 bases, with 13 bases sitting between them. CDR3 protein: CASSQEQGTNSPLHF. The DNA of the CDR3 is TGCGCCAGCAGCCAGGAACAGGGCACAAATTCACCCCTCCACTTT.

V and J are TRBV28 and TRBJ1-1; 8 positions agree with TRBD1. V trimming: 5 bases; J trimming: 7 bases; junction bases outside the gene matches: 9. The germline CDR1 and CDR2 sequences are MDHEN and SYDVKM. CDR3 length: 14 residues. This chain's CDR3 is CASSPLDRDSEAFF. The CDR3 bases are TGTGCCAGCAGTCCTCTGGACAGGGATAGTGAAGCTTTCTTT.

The chain combines TRBV18 with TRBJ1-2; 7 bases map to TRBD1. Germline CDR1 KGHSH, CDR2 LQKENI. Losses at the gene ends were 2 bases for V and 4 bases for J; bases not matched to a gene: 7. There are 15 residues in the CDR3. The CDR3 sequence: CASSPGQADSYGYTF. The DNA for the CDR3 is TGTGCCAGCTCACCAGGACAGGCTGATTCCTATGGCTACACCTTC.